This T cell receptor (beta chain) was identified in a study of T cell responses to AZD1222 COVID-19 vaccine. The table came from immunoSEQ multiplex PCR; TCRdb's copy has only in-frame clones and leaves some out. The sample records around 84,000 clones, 86% being singletons. This clone was detected only a few times. Its antigen is not known. Whole-study results and caveats: Donors in the cohort were predominantly white British and more often female, and clonal diversity was possibly underestimated. Seropositive at baseline were only a handful of AZD1222 recipients. At 160-218 and 743-854, vaccine-associated CD4 TCRs were dominant, and they spanned spike. The peak T cell response came first, and repertoires were sampled only after it.

Germline-derived CDR1 and CDR2 are SGHAT and FQNNGV. The CDR3 consists of 13 residues. Trimming removed 5 bases from V and 10 bases from J, with 15 bases in between. The sample was peripheral blood, taken on day 0 of AZD1222 vaccination. V and J are TRBV11-2 and TRBJ2-1, with TRBD2 as a possible D gene (5 bases). The source is an adult in good health. This CDR3 reads CASSRWRSREQFF. CDR3 in DNA: TGTGCCAGCAGCCGCTGGAGGAGCCGGGAGCAGTTCTTC.